Given below is one T cell receptor beta chain in context. This clone occurred many times. It lacks a known antigen. Base-call qualities are not available, and no considerably larger clone is one nucleotide away. Receptor libraries were prepared by PCR. Sequenced on an Illumina HiSeq 4000. The TCR beta-chain CDR3 region of each patient was profiled by high-throughput sequencing. From the authors' description of their analysis: A classifier to discriminate distant-metastatic papillary thyroid cancer patients was built from CDR3 differences across clinicopathological groups. To measure repertoire diversity the researchers used the Shannon index, while the Morisita-Horn index served to gauge how similar the tumor and blood repertoires were. The raw public data were reprocessed by TCRdb itself: fastp quality trimming at Q25, MiXCR clonotype calling, in-frame beta chains only. In this record, the V and J calls reflect TCRdb's handling and not the investigators' own analysis. The sample records over 30,000 clones, over 14% of which are singletons. Under 20% of the sample lies in the top ten.

This specimen belongs to a study of metastatic and nonmetastatic thyroid tumors (dated by TCRdb to about 2020). As for the study more broadly: Repertoires from peripheral blood and from tumor or nodule tissue samples of malignant and benign thyroid patients were compared.

General study outcomes and caveats: TCR beta diversity was reported as significantly higher in malignant tumors than in benign nodules, in both blood and tumor samples.

The CDR1 and CDR2 encoded by the germline V gene are MDHEN and SYDVKM. The cysteine opens and the phenylalanine closes a CDR3 of 13 amino acids. Only the CDR3 region is kept as DNA, spanning 39 bases read in frame from base 1. V and J are truncated by 6 bases and 0 bases respectively, leaving an intervening sequence of 5 bases. None of the patients had been given any treatment before thyroid surgery. Patient clinical samples collected from 2012 to 2018 were retrospectively analysed using T-cell receptor beta sequencing. Sequenced: blood. The clonotype comes from a male donor with papillary thyroid cancer or a benign thyroid nodule (not recorded which). Some clones in this sample may be carry-over from other donors' samples. The V and J segments used are TRBV28 and TRBJ2-2; the D gene is perhaps TRBD2, from 5 matching bases. The CDR3 protein is CASSGTNTGELFF. The sequenced DNA: TGTGCCAGCAGCGGGACGAACACCGGGGAGCTGTTTTTT.